The 26 T cell receptor beta chains below were found in one sample sequenced in a study of yellow fever vaccine responses in identical twins. From the RT-PCR reads, TCRdb called clonotypes with MiXCR, one entry per CDR3 protein. The sample lists 3,500 to 4,500 distinct CDR3 sequences; roughly 86% were seen once. This specimen was T cells from blood (PBMCs), unsorted or a sorted subset (not recorded which), taken before or after yellow fever vaccination (not recorded which). These TCRs come from a woman in her late teens or twenties who received the yellow fever vaccine.

The CDR3 region is CSVAAGGIDEQFF. The CDR3 bases are TGCAGCGTTGCTGCAGGGGGCATTGATGAGCAGTTCTTC. This chain joins TRBV29-1 and TRBJ2-1; 8 positions match TRBD1. Germline values: CDR1 SQVTM, CDR2 ANQGSEA. The length of the CDR3 is 13 residues. The junction had 7 bases not matched to a gene; V was cut back by 4 bases and J by 8 bases.

The J gene is TRBJ1-2, the V gene TRBV6-5; maybe TRBD1 (6 bases). Germline V gives CDR1 MNHEY, CDR2 SVGAGI. V was shortened by 2 bases and J by 3 bases, with 7 bases between the two germline ends. The CDR3 sequence is 13 residues long. Here the CDR3 reads CASSYGGDYGYTF. CDR3 sequence (DNA): TGTGCCAGCAGTTACGGGGGCGACTATGGCTACACCTTC.

Note on this clonotype: Given the absence of the conserved phenylalanine or tryptophan at the CDR3 end, a read error is likely. The chain has TRBV3-1 and TRBJ2-3, with 8 bases aligning to TRBD2. Germline values: CDR1 LGHDT, CDR2 YNNKEL (reference sequence). V dropped 1 base and J dropped 2; count of bases not matched to a gene: 5. This CDR3 has 16 amino acids. The CDR3 nucleotides are TGTGCCAGCAGCCAAGGACGGGGGGGACTCACAGATACGCAGTATTTG. It encodes CASSQGRGGLTDTQYL.

This rearrangement joins TRBV11-3 to TRBJ2-3, with D perhaps matching TRBD2 (5 bases). Trimming stripped 2 bases from V and 5 bases from J, with 8 bases between. CDR1 and CDR2 (germline): SGHNT, YENEEA. The CDR3 length is 13 residues. This chain's CDR3 is CASSLIGGDTQYF. The CDR3 DNA sequence: TGTGCCAGCAGCTTAATAGGAGGAGATACGCAGTATTTT.

This chain links TRBV29-1 with TRBJ2-1; 12 bases align to TRBD2. The CDR3 is made up of 14 amino acids. The germline V gene has CDR1 SQVTM and CDR2 ANQGSEA. V gave up 2 bases and J gave up 5 bases; unmatched junction bases: 1. In DNA form, the CDR3 reads TGCAGCGTTGAACCTAGCGGGAGGGACAATGAGCAGTTCTTC. Its translation is CSVEPSGRDNEQFF.

CDR3 bases: TGTGCCAGCAGAGATTGGACAGGGCCGAATCAGCCCCAGCATTTT. Its protein is CASRDWTGPNQPQHF. V usage is TRBV6-1 and J usage is TRBJ1-5, with 8 bases identical to TRBD1. With V trimmed by 6 bases and J by 4 bases, 8 bases remained unmatched. This CDR3 comprises 15 residues. Germline V CDR1 and CDR2: MNHNS, SASEGT.

This chain uses TRBV28 with TRBJ2-7; a possible D gene is TRBD1 (6 bases). This CDR3 has 13 amino acids. V was shortened by 5 bases and J by 3 bases, with 11 bases between the two germline ends. Germline V gene lookup returns CDR1 MDHEN and CDR2 SYDVKM. Here the CDR3 reads CASSTDSSYEQYF. DNA for the CDR3: TGTGCCAGCAGTACGGACAGTAGCTACGAGCAGTACTTC.

This rearrangement joins TRBV4-2 to TRBJ2-1; the match to TRBD1 covers 11 bases. Germline CDR1 and CDR2: LGHNA and YNFKEQ. The V and J ends lost 4 bases and 4 bases, in that order; junction bases with no gene match: 6. CDR3 length: 16 amino acids. CDR3 amino acids: CASSPGTGGKYNEQFF. CDR3 nucleotides: TGTGCCAGCAGCCCCGGGACAGGGGGTAAATACAATGAGCAGTTCTTC.

DNA for the CDR3: TGTGCCAGCAGCCGGACAGCCGACTACGAGCAGTACTTC. Amino acids: CASSRTADYEQYF. The V and J genes are TRBV2 and TRBJ2-7, with D possibly being TRBD1 (6 bases). This CDR3 spans 13 amino acids. Germline CDR1 reads SNHLY; CDR2 reads FYNNEI. Trimming removed 6 bases from V and 3 bases from J, with 12 bases in between. Looking up the rest from reference TRBV2 and TRBJ2-7 gives the full variable domain: EPEVTQTPSHQVTQMGQEVILRCVPISNHLYFYWYRQILGQKVEFLVSFYNNEISEKSEIFDDQFSVERPDGSNFTLKIRSTKLEDSAMYFCASSRTADYEQYFGPGTRLTVT.

This sequence joins TRBV5-6 and TRBJ2-7, with a tentative D call TRBD1 (6 bases). There are 14 residues in the CDR3. Deletions cut 4 bases from V and 0 bases from J, with 11 bases between. Germline CDR1 reads SGHDT; CDR2 reads YYEEEE. CDR3 coding DNA: TGTGCCAGCAGCGCTACAGGGAGCTCCTACGAGCAGTACTTC. Translation: CASSATGSSYEQYF.

The rearrangement links TRBV20-1 to TRBJ2-1, with 8 bases aligning to TRBD2. The ends lost 5 bases at V and 0 bases at J; junction bases unmatched: 3. CDR3 size: 14 residues. From germline, CDR1 is DFQATT and CDR2 SNEGSKA (reference sequence). The CDR3 sequence: CSAGGLASYNEQFF. As DNA, the CDR3 is TGCAGTGCTGGAGGACTAGCCTCCTACAATGAGCAGTTCTTC.

J is TRBJ2-5 and V is TRBV24-1; D ambiguous. V was trimmed by 4 bases and J by 5 bases, leaving 13 bases between them. Germline CDR1 KGHDR, CDR2 SFDVKD. The CDR3 extends over 14 amino acids. Written as DNA, the CDR3 is TGTGCCACCAGTGACCGTCTATTCGGGGAGACCCAGTACTTC. Translated, it gives CATSDRLFGETQYF.

This chain uses TRBV6-2 or TRBV6-3 with TRBJ2-1; D not resolved. V lost 3 bases, J lost 1 base, and 1 base lay in between. CDR3 size: 12 residues. Germline-derived CDR1 and CDR2 are MNHEY and SVGEGT. In DNA, the CDR3 is TGTGCCAGCAGTTATTCCTACAATGAGCAGTTCTTC. Its translation is CASSYSYNEQFF.

This chain connects TRBV11-1 to TRBJ2-6; 9 bases map to TRBD1. CDR3 length: 17 residues. Germline V gene sequence: CDR1 SGHAT, CDR2 FQDESV (reference sequence). The V segment lost 5 bases and the J segment 1 base; nucleotides outside the gene matches: 6. The CDR3 is CASSPTGGFSGANVLTF. As DNA, the CDR3 is TGTGCCAGCAGCCCAACAGGGGGCTTTTCTGGGGCCAACGTCCTGACTTTC.

The chain has TRBV3-1 and TRBJ2-5, with 7 bases lining up with TRBD1. Germline V CDR1 and CDR2: LGHDT, YNNKEL (reference sequence). The CDR3 extends over 14 amino acids. Trimming cost V 3 bases and J 3 bases; bases outside gene matches: 4. In nucleotides, the CDR3 is TGTGCCAGCAGCCACCGGGACAGAAAAGAGACCCAGTACTTC. This encodes CASSHRDRKETQYF.

The chain is built from TRBV10-3 and TRBJ1-2; 8 nucleotides match TRBD1. V lost 11 bases and J lost 3; bases outside the gene matches: 11. The CDR3 has 14 amino acids. Germline-derived CDR1 and CDR2 are ENHRY and SYGVKD. DNA of the CDR3: TGTGCCTCCAAACCGACAGGGGTCGACTATGGCTACACCTTC. Translation: CASKPTGVDYGYTF.

The rearrangement joins TRBV3-1 to TRBJ2-7, with D possibly TRBD1 on 5 matching bases. Trimming shortened V by 3 bases and J by 3 bases, and 12 bases separated the two germline ends. The CDR3 is made up of 14 amino acids. Germline V lookup: CDR1 LGHDT, CDR2 YNNKEL (reference sequence). The CDR3 here is CASSHQGWGYEQYF. The CDR3 DNA reads TGTGCCAGCAGCCATCAGGGTTGGGGCTACGAGCAGTACTTC.

The chain's CDR3 is CSGPAGGITDTQYF. The CDR3 region has the DNA TGCAGTGGCCCGGCGGGGGGCATCACAGATACGCAGTATTTT. The chain combines TRBV20-1 with TRBJ2-3, with 8 bases aligning to TRBD2. Losses at the gene ends were 7 bases for V and 2 bases for J; bases not matched to a gene: 8. The V gene's germline CDR1 is DFQATT and CDR2 SNEGSKA (reference sequence). The CDR3 has 14 amino acids.

The chain employs TRBV29-1 and TRBJ2-7; D tentatively reads TRBD1 or TRBD2 (7 bases each). Trimming took off 6 bases at V and 0 bases at J, with 24 bases between the two ends. The CDR3 has 17 residues. Germline loops: CDR1 SQVTM, CDR2 ANQGSEA. The CDR3 nucleotides are TGCAGCGTCTGGGGGGGGACAGCTGACGTGCTCTCCTACGAGCAGTACTTC. This translates into CSVWGGTADVLSYEQYF.

This sequence joins TRBV28 and TRBJ2-5; D uncertain. The CDR3 is 10 amino acids. The germline V and J ends were trimmed by 8 bases and 7 bases, with 8 bases remaining between them. Germline assignment: CDR1 MDHEN and CDR2 SYDVKM. CDR3: CASGQLTQYF. In DNA form, the CDR3 reads TGTGCCAGCGGCCAATTGACCCAGTACTTC. The whole variable domain, remainder taken from reference TRBV28 and TRBJ2-5, is DVKVTQSSRYLVKRTGEKVFLECVQDMDHENMFWYRQDPGLGLRLIYFSYDVKMKEKGDIPEGYSVSREKKERFSLILESASTNQTSMYLCASGQLTQYFGPGTRLLVL.

The V and J genes are TRBV7-2 and TRBJ2-1; D is uncertain. Deletions cut 6 bases from V and 10 bases from J, with 16 bases between. Germline V lookup: CDR1 SGHTA, CDR2 FQGNSA. The CDR3 loop spans 13 amino acids. The DNA for the CDR3 is TGTGCCAGCAGTCAAACAGTACATGGGGAGCAGTTCTTC. Its protein product is CASSQTVHGEQFF.

This clonotype was seen only a few times. This rearrangement joins TRBV18 to TRBJ2-2; TRBD1 or TRBD2 may be the D gene (6 bases each). The CDR3 totals 17 residues. From germline, CDR1 is KGHSH and CDR2 LQKENI. Trimming removed 0 bases from V and 1 base from J, with 12 bases in between. CDR3 protein: CASSPPWGALNTGELFF. CDR3 sequence (DNA): TGTGCCAGCTCACCACCGTGGGGGGCGCTGAACACCGGGGAGCTGTTTTTT.

CDR3 DNA sequence: TGTGCCAGCAGCGTAGACTGGGGCGATTCGGAGACCCAGTACTTC. Translated: CASSVDWGDSETQYF. This chain joins TRBV9 and TRBJ2-5; a weak D match, TRBD1 (5 bases). Germline V gives CDR1 SGDLS, CDR2 YYNGEE. V gave up 0 bases and J gave up 5 bases, with 14 bases separating them. The CDR3 consists of 15 residues.

V and J are TRBV12-3 or TRBV12-4 and TRBJ2-3; 11 bases align to TRBD2. The CDR3 covers 16 residues. V gave up 5 bases and J gave up 2 bases; unmatched junction bases: 6. CDR3: CASSEVAGGITDTQYF. The CDR3 bases are TGTGCCAGCAGTGAGGTAGCGGGAGGGATCACAGATACGCAGTATTTT.

The chain combines TRBV30 with TRBJ2-3; no firm D call. The CDR3 has 11 residues. Germline CDR1 GTSNPN, CDR2 SVGIG (reference sequence). Trimming took off 3 bases at V and 3 bases at J, with 4 bases between the two ends. CDR3: CAWRSTDTQYF. CDR3 nucleotide sequence: TGTGCCTGGAGGTCGACAGATACGCAGTATTTT.

For the CDR3, the DNA is TGCAGCGTCGCCGACAGGGGCACAGATACGCAGTATTTT. This encodes CSVADRGTDTQYF. The J gene is TRBJ2-3, the V gene TRBV29-1, with TRBD1 identical over 7 bases. The CDR3 runs to 13 residues. J was trimmed by 1 base and V by 6 bases; bases with no gene match: 4. Germline assignment: CDR1 SQVTM and CDR2 ANQGSEA.